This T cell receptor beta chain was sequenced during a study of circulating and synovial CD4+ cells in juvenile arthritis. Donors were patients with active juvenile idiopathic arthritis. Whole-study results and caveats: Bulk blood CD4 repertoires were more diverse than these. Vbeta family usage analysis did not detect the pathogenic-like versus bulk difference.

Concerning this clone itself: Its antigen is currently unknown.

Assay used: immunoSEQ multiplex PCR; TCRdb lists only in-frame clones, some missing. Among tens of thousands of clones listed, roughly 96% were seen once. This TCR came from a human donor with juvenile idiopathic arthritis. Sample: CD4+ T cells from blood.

CDR3: CASSRGLQETQYF. The CDR3 DNA reads as TGTGCCAGCAGCCGAGGGTTGCAAGAGACCCAGTACTTC. The V call is TRBV14, the J call TRBJ2-5; D perhaps matches TRBD2 (5 bases). Per the germline V gene, CDR1 is SGHDN and CDR2 is FVKESK. Trimming took off 4 bases at V and 2 bases at J, with 8 bases between the two ends. This CDR3 is 13 amino acids long.